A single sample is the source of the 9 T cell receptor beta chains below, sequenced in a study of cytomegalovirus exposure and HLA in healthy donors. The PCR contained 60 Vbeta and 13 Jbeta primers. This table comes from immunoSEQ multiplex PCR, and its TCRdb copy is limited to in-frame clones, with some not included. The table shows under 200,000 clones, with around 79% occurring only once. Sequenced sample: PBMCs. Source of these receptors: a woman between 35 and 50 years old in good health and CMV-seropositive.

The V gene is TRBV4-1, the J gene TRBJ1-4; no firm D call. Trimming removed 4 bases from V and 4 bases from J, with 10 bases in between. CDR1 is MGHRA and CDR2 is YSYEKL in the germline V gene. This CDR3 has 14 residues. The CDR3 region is CASSLHSGNEKLFF. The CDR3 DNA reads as TGCGCCAGCAGCCTACATTCTGGTAATGAAAAACTGTTTTTT.

CDR3 protein: CASSPGVTQETQYF. The DNA for the CDR3 is TGTGCCAGCTCCCCGGGGGTGACACAAGAGACCCAGTACTTC. The J gene is TRBJ2-5, the V gene TRBV18; maybe TRBD2 (6 bases). Looked up from germline, CDR1 is KGHSH and CDR2 is LQKENI. The CDR3 has 14 amino acids. V lost 6 bases to trimming and J lost 2 bases, with 13 bases between them.

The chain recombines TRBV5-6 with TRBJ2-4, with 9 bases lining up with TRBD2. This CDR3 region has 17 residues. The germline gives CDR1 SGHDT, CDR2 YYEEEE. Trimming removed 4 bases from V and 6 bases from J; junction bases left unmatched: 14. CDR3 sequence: CASSITSGTSTPNIQYF. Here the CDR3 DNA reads TGTGCCAGCAGCATCACCTCCGGGACTAGCACCCCAAACATTCAGTACTTC.

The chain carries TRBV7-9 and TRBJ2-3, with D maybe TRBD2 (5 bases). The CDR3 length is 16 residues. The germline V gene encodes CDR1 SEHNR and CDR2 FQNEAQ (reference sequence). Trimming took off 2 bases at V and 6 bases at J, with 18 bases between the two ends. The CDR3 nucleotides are TGTGCCAGCAGCTTAATGGGCGGGTTGAAGACGGATACGCAGTATTTT. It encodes CASSLMGGLKTDTQYF.

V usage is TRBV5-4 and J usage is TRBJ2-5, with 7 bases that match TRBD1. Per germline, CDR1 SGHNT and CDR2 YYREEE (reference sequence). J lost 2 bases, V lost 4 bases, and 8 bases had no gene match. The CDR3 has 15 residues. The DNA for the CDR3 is TGTGCCAGCAGCGTCCGACAGGGTAGTCAAGAGACCCAGTACTTC. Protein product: CASSVRQGSQETQYF.

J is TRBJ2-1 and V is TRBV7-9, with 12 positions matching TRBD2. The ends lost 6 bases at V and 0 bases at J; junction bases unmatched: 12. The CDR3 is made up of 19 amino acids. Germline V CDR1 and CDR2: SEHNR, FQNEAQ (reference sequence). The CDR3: CASSSTGTSGPSSYNEQFF. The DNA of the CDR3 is TGTGCCAGCAGTTCTACTGGGACTAGCGGGCCCAGCTCCTACAATGAGCAGTTCTTC.

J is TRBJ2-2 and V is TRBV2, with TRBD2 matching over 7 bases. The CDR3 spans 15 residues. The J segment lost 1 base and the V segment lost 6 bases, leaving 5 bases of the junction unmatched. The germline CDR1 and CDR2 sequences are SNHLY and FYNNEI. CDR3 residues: CASRETSRNTGELFF. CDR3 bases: TGTGCCAGCAGGGAGACTAGCCGGAACACCGGGGAGCTGTTTTTT.

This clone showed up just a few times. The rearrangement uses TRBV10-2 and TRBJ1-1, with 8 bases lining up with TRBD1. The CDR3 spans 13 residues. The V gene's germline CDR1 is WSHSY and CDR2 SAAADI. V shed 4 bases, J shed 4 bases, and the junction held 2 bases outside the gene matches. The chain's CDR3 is CASSGQGTTEAFF. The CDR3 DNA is TGCGCCAGCAGTGGACAGGGGACCACTGAAGCTTTCTTT.

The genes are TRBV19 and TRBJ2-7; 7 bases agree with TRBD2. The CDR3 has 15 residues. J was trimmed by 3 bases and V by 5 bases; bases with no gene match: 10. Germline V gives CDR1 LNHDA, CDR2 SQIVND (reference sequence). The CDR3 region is CASSPTGGTGYEQYF. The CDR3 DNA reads TGTGCCAGTAGTCCGACCGGGGGGACTGGCTACGAGCAGTACTTC. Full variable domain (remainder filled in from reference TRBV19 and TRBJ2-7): DGGITQSPKYLFRKEGQNVTLSCEQNLNHDAMYWYRQDPGQGLRLIYYSQIVNDFQKGDIAEGYSVSREKKESFPLTVTSAQKNPTAFYLCASSPTGGTGYEQYFGPGTRLTVT.